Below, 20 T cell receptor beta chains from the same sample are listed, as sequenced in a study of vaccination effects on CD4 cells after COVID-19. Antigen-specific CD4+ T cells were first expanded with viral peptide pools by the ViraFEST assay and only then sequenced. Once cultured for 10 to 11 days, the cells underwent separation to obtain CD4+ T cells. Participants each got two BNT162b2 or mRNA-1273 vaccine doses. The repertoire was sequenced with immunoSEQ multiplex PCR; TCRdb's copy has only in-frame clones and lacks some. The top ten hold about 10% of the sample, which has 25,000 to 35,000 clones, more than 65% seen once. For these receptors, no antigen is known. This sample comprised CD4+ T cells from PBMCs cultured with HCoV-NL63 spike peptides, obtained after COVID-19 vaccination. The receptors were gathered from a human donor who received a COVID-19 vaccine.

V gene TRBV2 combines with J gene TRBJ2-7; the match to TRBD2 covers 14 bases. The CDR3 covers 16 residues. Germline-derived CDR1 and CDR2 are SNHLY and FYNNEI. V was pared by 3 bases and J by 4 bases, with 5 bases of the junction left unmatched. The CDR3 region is CASSDGGTSGGYEQYF. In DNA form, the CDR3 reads TGTGCCAGCAGTGATGGGGGGACTAGCGGGGGTTACGAGCAGTACTTC.

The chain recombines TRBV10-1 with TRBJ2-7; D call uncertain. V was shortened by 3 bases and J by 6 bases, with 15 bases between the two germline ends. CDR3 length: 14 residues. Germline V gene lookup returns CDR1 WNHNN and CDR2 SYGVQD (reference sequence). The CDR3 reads CASSDSLPPGEQYF. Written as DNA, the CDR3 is TGCGCCAGCAGTGACTCGCTACCCCCGGGCGAGCAGTACTTC.

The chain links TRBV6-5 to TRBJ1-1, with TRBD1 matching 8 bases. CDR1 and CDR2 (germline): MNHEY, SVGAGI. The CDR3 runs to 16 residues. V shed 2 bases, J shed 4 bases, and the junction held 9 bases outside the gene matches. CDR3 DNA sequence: TGTGCCAGCAGTTACAGGGCAGGGGGCGCGAGCACTGAAGCTTTCTTT. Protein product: CASSYRAGGASTEAFF.

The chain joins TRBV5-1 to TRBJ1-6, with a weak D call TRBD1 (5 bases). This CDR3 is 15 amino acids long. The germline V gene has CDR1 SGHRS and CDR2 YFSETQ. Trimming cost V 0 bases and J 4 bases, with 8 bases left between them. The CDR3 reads CASSLGGEYNSPLHF. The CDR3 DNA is TGCGCCAGCAGCTTGGGAGGGGAATATAATTCACCCCTCCACTTT.

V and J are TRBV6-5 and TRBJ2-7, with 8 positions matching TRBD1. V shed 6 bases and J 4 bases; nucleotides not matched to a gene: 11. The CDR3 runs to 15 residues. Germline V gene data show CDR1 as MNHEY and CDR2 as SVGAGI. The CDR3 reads CASRAGDRGGYEQYF. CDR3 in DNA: TGTGCCAGCAGGGCCGGCGACAGGGGAGGTTACGAGCAGTACTTC.

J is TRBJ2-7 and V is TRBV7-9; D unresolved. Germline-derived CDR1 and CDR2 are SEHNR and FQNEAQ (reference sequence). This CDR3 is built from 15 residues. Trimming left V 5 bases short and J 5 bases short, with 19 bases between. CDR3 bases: TGTGCCAGCAGCCTCAATGCAGTAACCATAAACGAGCAGTACTTC. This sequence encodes CASSLNAVTINEQYF.

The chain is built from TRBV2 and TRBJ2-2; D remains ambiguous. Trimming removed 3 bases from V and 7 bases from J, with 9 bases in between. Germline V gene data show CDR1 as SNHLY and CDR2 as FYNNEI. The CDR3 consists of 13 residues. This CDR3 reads CASSESFNGELFF. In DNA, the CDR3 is TGTGCCAGCAGTGAGTCATTTAACGGGGAGCTGTTTTTT.

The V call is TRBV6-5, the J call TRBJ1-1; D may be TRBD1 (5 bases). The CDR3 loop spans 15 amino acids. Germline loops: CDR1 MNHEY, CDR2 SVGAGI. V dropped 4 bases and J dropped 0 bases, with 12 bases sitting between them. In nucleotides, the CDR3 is TGTGCCAGCAGTTTCGGGGGGATCATGAACACTGAAGCTTTCTTT. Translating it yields CASSFGGIMNTEAFF.

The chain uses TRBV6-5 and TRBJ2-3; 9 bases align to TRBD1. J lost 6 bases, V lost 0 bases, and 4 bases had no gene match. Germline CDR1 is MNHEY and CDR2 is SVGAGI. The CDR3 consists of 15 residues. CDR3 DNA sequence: TGTGCCAGCAGTTACTCTGGGACAGGGTCGGATACGCAGTATTTT. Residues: CASSYSGTGSDTQYF.

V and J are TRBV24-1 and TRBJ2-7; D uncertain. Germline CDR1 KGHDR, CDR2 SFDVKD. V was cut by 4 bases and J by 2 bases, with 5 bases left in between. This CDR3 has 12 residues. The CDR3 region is CATSEGTYEQYF. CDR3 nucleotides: TGTGCCACCAGTGAAGGGACCTACGAGCAGTACTTC.

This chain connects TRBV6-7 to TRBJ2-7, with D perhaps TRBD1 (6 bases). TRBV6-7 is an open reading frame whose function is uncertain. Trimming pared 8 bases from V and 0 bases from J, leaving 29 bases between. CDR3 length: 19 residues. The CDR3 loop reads CASQNDVLLRGLSSYEQYF. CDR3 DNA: TGTGCCAGCCAAAATGACGTATTGCTCAGGGGCTTAAGCTCCTACGAGCAGTACTTC.

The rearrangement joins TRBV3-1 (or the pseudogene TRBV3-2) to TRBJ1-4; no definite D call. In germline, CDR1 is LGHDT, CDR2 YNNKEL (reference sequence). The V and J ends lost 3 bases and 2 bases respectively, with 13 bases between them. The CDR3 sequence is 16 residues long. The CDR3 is CASSHSRGLTNEKLFF. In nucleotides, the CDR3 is TGTGCCAGCAGCCACTCACGAGGCCTCACTAATGAAAAACTGTTTTTT.

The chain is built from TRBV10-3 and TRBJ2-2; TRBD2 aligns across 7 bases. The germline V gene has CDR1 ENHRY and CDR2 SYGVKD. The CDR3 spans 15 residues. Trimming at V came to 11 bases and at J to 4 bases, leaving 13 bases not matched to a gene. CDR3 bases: TGTGCCGGCGCCGGGACTACAGACCCCACCGGGGAGCTGTTTTTT. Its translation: CAGAGTTDPTGELFF.

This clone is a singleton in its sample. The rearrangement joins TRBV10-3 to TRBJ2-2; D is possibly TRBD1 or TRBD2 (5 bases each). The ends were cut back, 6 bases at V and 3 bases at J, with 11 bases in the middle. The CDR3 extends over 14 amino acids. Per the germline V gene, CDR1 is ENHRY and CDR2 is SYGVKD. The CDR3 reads CAISGTLDTGELFF. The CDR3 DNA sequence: TGTGCCATCAGCGGGACCTTAGACACCGGGGAGCTGTTTTTT.

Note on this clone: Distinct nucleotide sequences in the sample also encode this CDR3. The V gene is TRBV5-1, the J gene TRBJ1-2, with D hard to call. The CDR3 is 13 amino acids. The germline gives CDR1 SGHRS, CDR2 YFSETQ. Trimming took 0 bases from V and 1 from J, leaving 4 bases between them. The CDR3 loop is CASSLGRNYGYTF. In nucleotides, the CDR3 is TGCGCCAGCAGCTTGGGTCGTAACTATGGCTACACCTTC.

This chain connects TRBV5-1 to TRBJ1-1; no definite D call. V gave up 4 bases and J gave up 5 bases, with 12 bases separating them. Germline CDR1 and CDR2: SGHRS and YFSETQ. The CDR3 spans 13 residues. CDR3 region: CASSDLAGTEAFF. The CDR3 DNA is TGCGCCAGCAGCGACCTTGCGGGGACTGAAGCTTTCTTT. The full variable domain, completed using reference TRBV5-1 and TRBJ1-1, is KAGVTQTPRYLIKTRGQQVTLSCSPISGHRSVSWYQQTPGQGLQFLFEYFSETQRNKGNFPGRFSGRQFSNSRSEMNVSTLELGDSALYLCASSDLAGTEAFFGQGTRLTVV.

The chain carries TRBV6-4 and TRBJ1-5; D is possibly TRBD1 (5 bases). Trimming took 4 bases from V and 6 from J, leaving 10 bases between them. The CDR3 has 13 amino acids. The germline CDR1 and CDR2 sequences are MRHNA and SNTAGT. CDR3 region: CASSVTELQPQHF. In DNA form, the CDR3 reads TGTGCCAGCAGTGTGACAGAACTTCAGCCCCAGCATTTT.

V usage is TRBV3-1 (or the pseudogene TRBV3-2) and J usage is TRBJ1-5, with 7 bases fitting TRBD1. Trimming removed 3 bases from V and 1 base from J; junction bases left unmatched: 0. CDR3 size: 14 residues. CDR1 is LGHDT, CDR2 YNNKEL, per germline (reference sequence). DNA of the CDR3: TGTGCCAGCAGCCAGGGACAGAGCAATCAGCCCCAGCATTTT. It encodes CASSQGQSNQPQHF.

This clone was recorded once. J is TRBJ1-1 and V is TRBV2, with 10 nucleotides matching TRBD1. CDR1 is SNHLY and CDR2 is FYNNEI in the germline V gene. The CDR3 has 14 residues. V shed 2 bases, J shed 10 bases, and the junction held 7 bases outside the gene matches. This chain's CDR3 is CASSEIGTGAVAFF. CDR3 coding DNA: TGTGCCAGCAGTGAAATAGGGACAGGGGCCGTAGCTTTCTTT.

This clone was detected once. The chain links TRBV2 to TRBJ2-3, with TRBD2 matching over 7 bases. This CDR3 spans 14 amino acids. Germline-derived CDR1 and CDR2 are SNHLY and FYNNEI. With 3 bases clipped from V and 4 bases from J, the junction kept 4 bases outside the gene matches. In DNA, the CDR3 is TGTGCCAGCAGTGATTCGGCGGGGGCAGATACGCAGTATTTT. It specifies CASSDSAGADTQYF.